The clone carrying this T cell receptor beta chain was picked up a small number of times. Sequencing relied on a cDNA template that was reverse transcribed from extracted RNA. Method: immunoSEQ multiplex PCR; TCRdb's copy keeps in-frame clones and lacks some. Among 180,000 or so clones listed, about 54% were seen once. These data belong to a study of CD8+ T cells in alopecia areata. The wider study: For 6 to 18 months, tofacitinib was taken, and 6 months off drug followed. Treated patients were scored for severity by percent of scalp affected.

The CDR3 sequence is 13 residues long. In germline, CDR1 is SGHVS, CDR2 FNYEAQ. Treatment indicated: oral pan-JAK inhibitor, 5-10 mg twice daily. J is TRBJ2-5 and V is TRBV7-6; D uncertain. The J call may be in error: the DNA end matches TRBJ2-7 better. The sequences come from CD4+ T cells sorted from blood, collected between weeks 55 and 65, from a patient treated with tofacitinib. The clonotype comes from a human donor with alopecia areata. CDR3 loop: CASSSTFAYEQYF. CDR3 sequence (DNA): TGTGCCAGCAGCTCGACCTTCGCCTACGAGCAGTACTTC.